This TCR beta chain was retrieved from a study of T cells after yellow fever vaccination. Study in general: SMART-Seq v4 Ultra Low Input prepared the low-cell-number fractions.

Overall study results and limits: The booster saw the reappearance of most primary-vaccination clones (more than 95% CD4, about 88% CD8). Overlap between CD4 and CD8 compartments was detected for a small share of clonotypes.

Germline CDR1 and CDR2: MNHEY and SVGAGI. V was clipped by 0 bases and J by 4 bases; unmatched bases: 5. CDR3 length: 15 residues. This clonotype was observed at least ten times. Its antigen is still unknown. TCRdb independently ran MiXCR on the 5' RACE reads; one entry per CDR3 protein. In the table there are 70,000 or so distinct CDR3 sequences, 4.5% to 7.5% of which are singletons. The chain employs TRBV6-5 and TRBJ1-1; 7 bases are a match to TRBD1. This specimen consisted of CD4+ T cells sorted from PBMCs, obtained roughly 15 days after the first yellow fever vaccination. The TCR sequence derives from a man aged 18 to 35 who received the YFV17D yellow fever vaccine. The DNA of the CDR3 is TGTGCCAGCAGTTACTCGACAGGGTTGGGCACTGAAGCTTTCTTT. This translates into CASSYSTGLGTEAFF.